This paragraph covers one TCR beta chain sequence. These data are taken from a study of Graves' ophthalmopathy and Graves' hyperthyroidism. Orbital computed tomography, together with clinical symptoms, serum thyroxine, TRAb and thyroid ultrasound, was used for diagnosis. The source of the PBMCs was around 10 ml of fresh peripheral blood. CDR3 regions of TCR beta were amplified from RNA transcripts. Amplification began with first-round RT-PCR using HTBI primers, then second-round multiplex PCR was performed. A single record per CDR3 protein comes from TCRdb applying MiXCR to the multiplex PCR reads. The sample includes more than 45,000 distinct CDR3 sequences, under 55% of them seen just once. This CDR3 has 13 amino acids. Deletions cut 3 bases from V and 6 bases from J, with 11 bases between. The germline V gene has CDR1 SGHTA and CDR2 FQGTGA.

The sequencing input was peripheral blood. The V gene is TRBV7-3, the J gene TRBJ1-1; maybe TRBD1 (6 bases). This clonotype originated in an adult man with Graves' ophthalmopathy. DNA for the CDR3: TGTGCCAGCAGCTTTTACAGGGTGTCTGAAGCTTTCTTT. This gives the protein CASSFYRVSEAFF. Together with reference TRBV7-3 and TRBJ1-1, the CDR3 gives the full variable domain: GAGVSQTPSNKVTEKGKYVELRCDPISGHTALYWYRQSLGQGPEFLIYFQGTGAADDSGLPNDRFFAVRPEGSVSTLKIQRTERGDSAVYLCASSFYRVSEAFFGQGTRLTVV.